This entry lists 32 T cell receptor beta chains sequenced from one sample in a study of technical replicates of blood from several donors. TCRdb keeps only in-frame clones here, not all; method: immunoSEQ multiplex PCR. Here the sample spans tens of thousands of clones, around 87% being singletons. Sequenced input: PBMCs. These receptors were obtained from a human donor in good health. Some clones in this sample may be carry-over from other donors' samples.

The chain is built from TRBV4-2 and TRBJ2-1, with D possibly matching TRBD2 (5 bases). V was shortened by 0 bases and J by 4 bases, with 16 bases between the two germline ends. The CDR3 has 17 residues. Germline CDR1 and CDR2: LGHNA and YNFKEQ. For the CDR3, the DNA is TGTGCCAGCAGCCAAGATATCTTCTCCGGACTTTACAATGAGCAGTTCTTC. Its protein is CASSQDIFSGLYNEQFF.

This rearrangement joins TRBV7-6 to TRBJ2-3; D is unresolved. The V and J ends lost 5 bases and 4 bases respectively, with 7 bases between them. This CDR3 is 12 amino acids long. Germline V CDR1 and CDR2: SGHVS, FNYEAQ. The CDR3 sequence is CASSVHSDTQYF. The CDR3, as DNA: TGTGCCAGCAGCGTTCATTCAGATACGCAGTATTTT. Full variable domain (outside the CDR3, taken from reference TRBV7-6 and TRBJ2-3): GAGVSQSPRYKVTKRGQDVALRCDPISGHVSLYWYRQALGQGPEFLTYFNYEAQQDKSGLPNDRFSAERPEGSISTLTIQRTEQRDSAMYRCASSVHSDTQYFGPGTRLTVL.

J is TRBJ2-1 and V is TRBV5-6; D perhaps matches TRBD1 (7 bases). Germline CDR1 reads SGHDT; CDR2 reads YYEEEE. The V end lost 0 bases, the J end lost 8 bases, and 9 bases lay between the germline ends. The CDR3 totals 13 residues. CDR3 sequence (DNA): TGTGCCAGCAGCTTGGGGAGGGGGCATGAGCAGTTCTTC. Translating gives CASSLGRGHEQFF. The whole variable domain, remainder taken from reference TRBV5-6 and TRBJ2-1, is DAGVTQSPTHLIKTRGQQVTLRCSPKSGHDTVSWYQQALGQGPQFIFQYYEEEERQRGNFPDRFSGHQFPNYSSELNVNALLLGDSALYLCASSLGRGHEQFFGPGTRLTVL.

This clone is labeled as medium-sized. The genes are TRBV5-1 and TRBJ1-6, with no clear D. Deletions cut 2 bases from V and 10 bases from J, with 13 bases between. The CDR3 loop spans 14 amino acids. Germline V CDR1 and CDR2: SGHRS, YFSETQ. CDR3 amino acids: CASSFSGGYSPLHF. In DNA form, the CDR3 reads TGCGCCAGCAGCTTTTCGGGTGGGTACTCACCCCTCCACTTT.

This rearrangement joins TRBV7-8 to TRBJ2-1; 8 positions match TRBD2. The CDR3 has 15 residues. With V trimmed by 5 bases and J by 10 bases, 13 bases remained unmatched. Germline CDR1 and CDR2: SGHVS and FQNEAQ. For the CDR3, the DNA is TGTGCCAGCAGCACCCCGGGTAGCGGGATGAAAGAGCAGTTCTTC. Protein product: CASSTPGSGMKEQFF.

The rearrangement joins TRBV5-1 to TRBJ2-7, with D maybe TRBD2 (6 bases). The germline gives CDR1 SGHRS, CDR2 YFSETQ. V was pared by 5 bases and J by 8 bases, with 17 bases between. The CDR3 is 13 residues long. The CDR3 DNA sequence: TGCGCCAGCAGTACGGAGGGTCTTTTTAAGCAGTACTTC. Translated, it gives CASSTEGLFKQYF.

The chain combines TRBV6-7 with TRBJ2-3; 11 nucleotides agree with TRBD2. TRBV6-7 is marked as an open reading frame, function uncertain. J gave up 8 bases and V 7 bases, and 5 bases lay outside the gene matches. CDR3 length: 13 residues. CDR3 loop: CASTPLAGGTQYF. The CDR3 DNA sequence: TGTGCCAGCACCCCCCTAGCGGGGGGTACGCAGTATTTT.

This clone has only a few counts. V and J are TRBV6-6 and TRBJ1-3, with D possibly being TRBD1 (6 bases). In germline, CDR1 is MNHNY, CDR2 SVGAGI (reference sequence). Trimming removed 5 bases at V and 0 bases at J, with 8 bases between. The CDR3 loop spans 14 amino acids. The CDR3, as DNA: TGTGCCAGCAGTATACAGGGCTCTGGAAACACCATATATTTT. Its translation is CASSIQGSGNTIYF.

This chain connects TRBV25-1 to TRBJ1-4, with 8 bases fitting TRBD1. The CDR3 loop spans 13 amino acids. The J segment lost 3 bases and the V segment lost 6 bases, leaving 0 bases of the junction unmatched. The V gene's germline CDR1 is MGHDK and CDR2 SYGVNS. CDR3 nucleotide sequence: TGTGCCAGCAGACAGGGGGCTAATGAAAAACTGTTTTTT. Its translation is CASRQGANEKLFF.

The V and J genes are TRBV7-2 and TRBJ1-5; D gene ambiguous. This CDR3 spans 15 amino acids. The germline V gene encodes CDR1 SGHTA and CDR2 FQGNSA. Trimming removed 2 bases from V and 3 bases from J, with 11 bases in between. CDR3 nucleotides: TGTGCCAGCAGCTTACTCCGGGGTCCCAATCAGCCCCAGCATTTT. This encodes CASSLLRGPNQPQHF. Looking up the rest from reference TRBV7-2 and TRBJ1-5 gives the full variable domain: GAGVSQSPSNKVTEKGKDVELRCDPISGHTALYWYRQSLGQGLEFLIYFQGNSAPDKSGLPSDRFSAERTGGSVSTLTIQRTQQEDSAVYLCASSLLRGPNQPQHFGDGTRLSIL.

This rearrangement joins TRBV4-2 to TRBJ2-7; D might be TRBD1 (6 bases). The germline gives CDR1 LGHNA, CDR2 YNFKEQ. V was trimmed by 0 bases and J by 0 bases, leaving 9 bases between them. CDR3 length: 15 residues. The CDR3 protein is CASSQDQGTSYEQYF. In DNA form, the CDR3 reads TGTGCCAGCAGCCAAGATCAGGGGACCTCCTACGAGCAGTACTTC.

This sequence joins TRBV6-6 and TRBJ2-7, with D possibly TRBD2 on 5 matching bases. The CDR3 is made up of 12 amino acids. Germline V gene sequence: CDR1 MNHNY, CDR2 SVGAGI (reference sequence). The V end was cut by 6 bases, the J end by 4 bases, with 10 bases between. The CDR3 loop is CASRTTTYEQYF. The CDR3 DNA follows: TGTGCCAGCAGGACTACAACATACGAGCAGTACTTC.

This clone has more than one count but fewer than ten. The V call is TRBV15, the J call TRBJ1-5; D is unclear. Germline V CDR1 and CDR2: LNHNV, YYDKDF (reference sequence). CDR3 length: 12 residues. The V and J ends lost 3 bases and 7 bases respectively, with 7 bases between them. DNA of the CDR3: TGTGCCACCAGCAGGTCTAAGCAGCCCCAGCATTTT. This encodes CATSRSKQPQHF.

This sequence joins TRBV2 and TRBJ2-2; D possibly corresponds to TRBD2 (5 bases). The CDR3 loop spans 13 amino acids. CDR1 SNHLY and CDR2 FYNNEI come from the germline V gene. V was shortened by 5 bases and J by 6 bases, with 10 bases between the two germline ends. The CDR3 coding sequence is TGTGCCAGCAGTCCACGGGGAGCCGGGGAGCTGTTTTTT. Translation gives CASSPRGAGELFF.

As DNA, the CDR3 is TGTGCCAGCAGCCTCGGCGGTGAGCAGTTCTTC. Translated: CASSLGGEQFF. The chain uses TRBV6-5 and TRBJ2-1; D remains ambiguous. The CDR3 length is 11 residues. Trimming removed 6 bases at V and 9 bases at J, with 9 bases between. Germline V CDR1 and CDR2: MNHEY, SVGAGI.

The V gene is TRBV27, the J gene TRBJ2-6; TRBD1 aligns across 9 bases. The CDR3 has 18 amino acids. Germline CDR1 is MNHEY and CDR2 is SMNVEV (reference sequence). V lost 5 bases to trimming and J lost 2 bases; unmatched junction nucleotides: 10. The CDR3 here is CASSVTGTGSPGANVLTF. In DNA, the CDR3 is TGTGCCAGCAGTGTCACCGGGACAGGGTCGCCTGGGGCCAACGTCCTGACTTTC.

The gene calls are TRBV11-2 and TRBJ2-5; unclear D gene. CDR3 length: 13 amino acids. Germline CDR1 reads SGHAT; CDR2 reads FQNNGV. Deletions cut 1 base from V and 1 base from J, with 4 bases between. The CDR3 sequence: CASSLALQETQYF. CDR3 bases: TGTGCCAGCAGCTTAGCCCTCCAAGAGACCCAGTACTTC.

The genes are TRBV5-4 and TRBJ2-5, with TRBD2 matching 13 bases. The CDR3 extends over 16 amino acids. With V trimmed by 0 bases and J by 6 bases, 5 bases remained unmatched. CDR1 and CDR2 (germline): SGHNT, YYREEE (reference sequence). The CDR3 here is CASSLDGTSGVKTQYF. DNA for the CDR3: TGTGCCAGCAGCTTGGATGGGACTAGCGGGGTGAAGACCCAGTACTTC.

The J gene is TRBJ2-4, the V gene TRBV2; 8 bases are shared with TRBD1. Germline lookup yields CDR1 SNHLY and CDR2 FYNNEI. The V gene end was trimmed by 5 bases and the J gene end by 8 bases; junction bases not matched to a gene: 11. The CDR3 totals 15 residues. CDR3 loop: CASSFGQGESDIQYF. The CDR3 DNA follows: TGTGCCAGCAGTTTTGGACAGGGAGAATCGGACATTCAGTACTTC.

V usage is TRBV7-2 and J usage is TRBJ2-2; 8 positions agree with TRBD2. The CDR3 loop spans 16 amino acids. Germline V CDR1 and CDR2: SGHTA, FQGNSA. The V gene end was trimmed by 1 base and the J gene end by 7 bases; junction bases not matched to a gene: 8. The CDR3 region has the DNA TGTGCCAGCAGCTTAGTGGCGGGGGGTCTAGGCGGGGAGCTGTTTTTT. Translating gives CASSLVAGGLGGELFF.

This chain uses TRBV19 with TRBJ1-5, with TRBD1 as a possible D gene (6 bases). This CDR3 region has 13 residues. The V and J ends lost 6 bases and 2 bases respectively, with 8 bases between them. Germline V lookup: CDR1 LNHDA, CDR2 SQIVND (reference sequence). CDR3 residues: CASRNRGNQPQHF. The CDR3, as DNA: TGTGCCAGTAGAAACAGGGGCAATCAGCCCCAGCATTTT.

Notes on this clone: No DNA is shown, since the ends of the CDR3 on it are uncertain; the CDR3 is the one TCRdb lists. The CDR3 sequence is CTSSQVGQGNTEAFF. The chain carries TRBV1 and TRBJ1-1; the table's D call of TRBD1 was not tested on the DNA. TRBV1 is labeled a pseudogene. From its first to its last residue, the CDR3 has 15 amino acids.

The rearrangement links TRBV10-3 to TRBJ1-4; TRBD1 might be the D (5 bases). V lost 3 bases and J 3 bases, leaving 8 bases between the germline ends. The CDR3 is 14 residues long. Germline-derived CDR1 and CDR2 are ENHRY and SYGVKD. The CDR3 DNA sequence: TGTGCCATCAGTGACCGACAGTCTAATGAAAAACTGTTTTTT. Its protein is CAISDRQSNEKLFF.

The CDR3 DNA sequence: TGCGCCAGCAGGGGGGGGCGGGCCAACAATGAGCAGTTCTTC. Residues: CASRGGRANNEQFF. The chain uses TRBV5-1 and TRBJ2-1; TRBD2 is a possible D gene (7 bases). CDR3 length: 14 amino acids. Trimming removed 5 bases at V and 5 bases at J, with 14 bases between. The germline CDR1 and CDR2 sequences are SGHRS and YFSETQ.

The chain employs TRBV18 and TRBJ1-1; D is perhaps TRBD1 (5 bases). CDR1 is KGHSH and CDR2 is LQKENI in the germline V gene. The CDR3 consists of 14 residues. Trimming shortened V by 8 bases and J by 1 base, and 14 bases separated the two germline ends. The CDR3 nucleotides are TGTGCCAGCCGATCCGGAACAGGGAACACTGAAGCTTTCTTT. Protein sequence: CASRSGTGNTEAFF.

J is TRBJ2-6 and V is TRBV6-5; 8 positions match TRBD1. Germline V gives CDR1 MNHEY, CDR2 SVGAGI. The CDR3 length is 15 residues. Trimming cost V 7 bases and J 4 bases; bases outside gene matches: 6. The CDR3 nucleotides read TGTGCCAGCACCCGGACAGGGTCCGGGGCCAACGTCCTGACTTTC. Its protein is CASTRTGSGANVLTF.

The V and J genes are TRBV6-5 and TRBJ1-2; no clear D. V lost 0 bases to trimming and J lost 7 bases, with 12 bases between them. The germline V gene has CDR1 MNHEY and CDR2 SVGAGI. The CDR3 is 14 residues long. The CDR3 DNA is TGTGCCAGCAGTTACTCGAACGGGGTGGGTGGCTACACCTTC. Its translation is CASSYSNGVGGYTF.

V usage is TRBV18 and J usage is TRBJ2-7, with D possibly matching TRBD2 (5 bases). In germline, CDR1 is KGHSH, CDR2 LQKENI. V lost 3 bases and J 5 bases, leaving 14 bases between the germline ends. This CDR3 spans 14 amino acids. The CDR3 loop reads CASSPQEAANEQYF. In DNA form, the CDR3 reads TGTGCCAGCTCACCCCAGGAGGCGGCCAACGAGCAGTACTTC.

The chain employs TRBV18 and TRBJ2-1, with 9 bases that match TRBD2. This CDR3 contains 15 residues. CDR1 and CDR2 from the germline V gene are KGHSH and LQKENI. V shed 3 bases, J shed 2 bases, and the junction held 2 bases outside the gene matches. The chain's CDR3 is CASSPLAGTYNEQFF. CDR3 DNA sequence: TGTGCCAGCTCACCTCTAGCGGGGACCTACAATGAGCAGTTCTTC.

The rearrangement links TRBV5-6 to TRBJ2-6; the match to TRBD2 covers 8 bases. This CDR3 is built from 17 residues. V trimming: 0 bases; J trimming: 3 bases; junction bases outside the gene matches: 5. In germline, CDR1 is SGHDT, CDR2 YYEEEE. The CDR3 reads CASSLGSGVFGANVLTF. In nucleotides, the CDR3 is TGTGCCAGCAGCTTGGGTAGCGGGGTGTTTGGGGCCAACGTCCTGACTTTC.

The chain recombines TRBV21-1 with TRBJ1-3. TRBV21-1 is a pseudogene segment. This CDR3 has 19 residues. This CDR3 is CASSNARGDVESSGNTIYF. In DNA, the CDR3 is TGTGCCAGCAGCAATGCTCGGGGGGACGTTGAGAGCTCTGGAAACACCATATATTTT.

This chain links TRBV10-3 with TRBJ2-6; no firm D call. This CDR3 comprises 16 residues. The ends were cut back, 2 bases at V and 6 bases at J, with 14 bases in the middle. Germline values: CDR1 ENHRY, CDR2 SYGVKD. In nucleotides, the CDR3 is TGTGCCATCAGTGAGCCCAGATCTGGTTTGGCCAACGTCCTGACTTTC. Its translation is CAISEPRSGLANVLTF.